The next 30 T cell receptor beta chains were all read from a single sample in a study of long-term antiretroviral therapy in people with HIV. Sequencing relied on immunoSEQ assay v3.0, run at survey level. Assay used: immunoSEQ multiplex PCR; TCRdb lists only in-frame clones, some missing. The table records over 30,000 clones, roughly 83% of them present only once. This specimen was unsorted PBMCs, taken 1.9 years after starting antiretroviral therapy. These receptors all come from a man aged 18 to 35 with HIV.

Note on this clone: One end of the junction fails to match germline, which may point to a read error. Written as DNA, the CDR3 is TGTGCTAGCAGCCCCGGGACTCACGAGGGCGAGCAGTACTTC. Protein: CASSPGTHEGEQYF. The genes are TRBV7-7 and TRBJ2-7; tentatively, D is TRBD2 (6 bases). Germline V gives CDR1 SSHAT, CDR2 FNYEAQ (reference sequence). The CDR3 covers 14 residues.

Only a few counts were recorded for this clone. The V call is TRBV11-2, the J call TRBJ2-1; D unclear. V lost 1 base and J 5 bases, leaving 9 bases between the germline ends. Germline-derived CDR1 and CDR2 are SGHAT and FQNNGV. The CDR3 is made up of 14 amino acids. The CDR3 DNA reads as TGTGCCAGCAGCTTAGGGAACAGCAACAATGAGCAGTTCTTC. Its protein product is CASSLGNSNNEQFF.

The V call is TRBV9, the J call TRBJ2-5, with D unresolved. CDR1 SGDLS and CDR2 YYNGEE come from the germline V gene. V lost 0 bases, J lost 5 bases, and 17 bases lay in between. CDR3 length: 16 residues. CDR3 loop: CASSVEGGSGGETQYF. CDR3 coding DNA: TGTGCCAGCAGCGTAGAGGGTGGGTCAGGTGGTGAGACCCAGTACTTC.

The chain recombines TRBV5-1 with TRBJ1-1; 9 positions match TRBD1. Germline V gene data show CDR1 as SGHRS and CDR2 as YFSETQ. The J segment lost 0 bases and the V segment lost 1 base, leaving 4 bases of the junction unmatched. The length of the CDR3 is 16 residues. This CDR3 reads CASSLLGQGVNTEAFF. The CDR3 region has the DNA TGCGCCAGCAGCTTGTTGGGACAGGGAGTGAACACTGAAGCTTTCTTT. Variable domain in full (rest from reference TRBV5-1 and TRBJ1-1): KAGVTQTPRYLIKTRGQQVTLSCSPISGHRSVSWYQQTPGQGLQFLFEYFSETQRNKGNFPGRFSGRQFSNSRSEMNVSTLELGDSALYLCASSLLGQGVNTEAFFGQGTRLTVV.

This chain joins TRBV27 and TRBJ1-1; the match to TRBD1 covers 7 bases. With 6 bases clipped from V and 6 bases from J, the junction kept 10 bases outside the gene matches. The CDR3 sequence is 14 residues long. Germline CDR1 and CDR2: MNHEY and SMNVEV (reference sequence). CDR3 residues: CASRVTGSFAEAFF. DNA for the CDR3: TGTGCCAGCAGGGTGACAGGGTCTTTCGCTGAAGCTTTCTTT.

J is TRBJ1-1 and V is TRBV10-2; unclear D gene. The CDR3 covers 13 residues. The V end was cut by 8 bases, the J end by 4 bases, with 14 bases between. Germline assignment: CDR1 WSHSY and CDR2 SAAADI. The CDR3: CASFPGVGTEAFF. The CDR3 nucleotides read TGCGCCAGCTTCCCTGGTGTCGGCACTGAAGCTTTCTTT.

The chain's CDR3 is CASSEWGTSPQNGYTF. DNA of the CDR3: TGTGCCAGCAGTGAATGGGGGACAAGCCCCCAGAATGGCTACACCTTC. The rearrangement uses TRBV6-1 and TRBJ1-2; D might be TRBD1 (6 bases). Deletions cut 2 bases from V and 6 bases from J, with 19 bases between. The germline V gene has CDR1 MNHNS and CDR2 SASEGT. This CDR3 region has 16 residues.

This CDR3 reads CASSYGTGSTDTQYF. The DNA of the CDR3 is TGTGCCAGCAGTTACGGGACAGGGAGCACAGATACGCAGTATTTT. The genes are TRBV6-6 and TRBJ2-3, with 9 bases matching TRBD1. The CDR3 has 15 residues. Unmatched junction bases numbered 0, after V lost 2 bases and J lost 0 bases. Germline V gene sequence: CDR1 MNHNY, CDR2 SVGAGI (reference sequence).

This sequence joins TRBV7-9 and TRBJ2-2; 10 bases match TRBD2. Unmatched junction bases numbered 6, after V lost 3 bases and J lost 5 bases. This CDR3 spans 16 amino acids. Per the germline V gene, CDR1 is SEHNR and CDR2 is FQNEAQ (reference sequence). The CDR3 is CASSFPAGGLTGELFF. In DNA form, the CDR3 reads TGTGCCAGCAGCTTTCCAGCGGGGGGGTTAACCGGGGAGCTGTTTTTT.

This CDR3 reads CAISETGYEQYV. DNA for the CDR3: TGTGCCATCAGTGAGACAGGGTACGAGCAGTACGTC. J is TRBJ2-7 and V is TRBV10-3; the D gene is possibly TRBD1 (6 bases). This CDR3 has 12 residues. The V end was cut by 2 bases, the J end by 4 bases, with 6 bases between. Germline loops: CDR1 ENHRY, CDR2 SYGVKD.

The table lists this clone with a count of one. V and J are TRBV25-1 and TRBJ2-7; 10 nucleotides match TRBD1. The CDR3 is made up of 15 amino acids. The germline V gene has CDR1 MGHDK and CDR2 SYGVNS. Germline trimming cut 3 bases from V and 7 bases from J; bases unmatched to any gene: 9. Here the CDR3 DNA reads TGTGCCAGCAGTGAGGTGACAGGGGGCGCGGAAGAGCAGTACTTC. It encodes CASSEVTGGAEEQYF.

The V and J genes are TRBV7-2 and TRBJ1-5, with D hard to call. The germline V gene has CDR1 SGHTA and CDR2 FQGNSA. CDR3 length equals 13 residues. V lost 5 bases and J 3 bases, leaving 8 bases between the germline ends. CDR3 region: CASSPLYNQPQHF. In DNA form, the CDR3 reads TGTGCCAGCAGCCCACTATACAATCAGCCCCAGCATTTT.

V usage is TRBV25-1 and J usage is TRBJ1-2, with no clear D. This CDR3 is 14 amino acids long. V was clipped by 0 bases and J by 3 bases, with 8 bases between them. CDR1 and CDR2 (germline): MGHDK, SYGVNS. CDR3 amino acids: CASSEYGEHYGYTF. The CDR3 nucleotides read TGTGCCAGCAGTGAATACGGGGAACACTATGGCTACACCTTC.

The table lists this clone with a count of one. CDR3: CASSLDPGRMETQYF. CDR3 coding DNA: TGCGCCAGCAGCTTGGATCCCGGCCGCATGGAGACCCAGTACTTC. The chain recombines TRBV5-1 with TRBJ2-5, with D unclear. V was shortened by 0 bases and J by 5 bases, with 14 bases between the two germline ends. The CDR3 has 15 amino acids. Germline loops: CDR1 SGHRS, CDR2 YFSETQ.

The chain joins TRBV29-1 to TRBJ2-5; tentative D call: TRBD2 (7 bases). CDR3 length equals 13 residues. V was shortened by 4 bases and J by 5 bases, with 14 bases between the two germline ends. Germline V lookup: CDR1 SQVTM, CDR2 ANQGSEA. The CDR3 DNA reads TGCAGCGTTGTGCGGGGGCAATTGGAGACCCAGTACTTC. Translating it yields CSVVRGQLETQYF.

This clone has just a few counts. The V and J genes are TRBV9 and TRBJ1-2; D ambiguous. The CDR3 is 13 amino acids. V lost 3 bases and J 5 bases, leaving 11 bases between the germline ends. CDR1 is SGDLS, CDR2 YYNGEE, per germline. CDR3 in DNA: TGTGCCAGCAGCGGAAGTGTATTGTATGGCTACACCTTC. This encodes CASSGSVLYGYTF. The whole variable domain, remainder taken from reference TRBV9 and TRBJ1-2, is DSGVTQTPKHLITATGQRVTLRCSPRSGDLSVYWYQQSLDQGLQFLIQYYNGEERAKGNILERFSAQQFPDLHSELNLSSLELGDSALYFCASSGSVLYGYTFGSGTRLTVV.

In this sample, this clone turned up a few times. This chain connects TRBV5-4 to TRBJ2-7; no firm D call. The CDR3 consists of 16 residues. The germline V gene has CDR1 SGHNT and CDR2 YYREEE (reference sequence). V was clipped by 0 bases and J by 4 bases, with 17 bases between them. This CDR3 is CASSLGTGLGLYEQYF. CDR3 in DNA: TGTGCCAGCAGCTTGGGCACTGGCTTAGGGCTGTACGAGCAGTACTTC.

The chain employs TRBV6-5 and TRBJ2-7; no clear D gene. With 0 bases removed from V and 0 bases from J, the gap between germline ends came to 6 bases. Per the germline V gene, CDR1 is MNHEY and CDR2 is SVGAGI. The CDR3 length is 14 residues. The CDR3 loop is CASSYSRSSYEQYV. As DNA, the CDR3 is TGTGCCAGCAGTTACTCGAGGAGCTCCTACGAGCAGTACGTC.

This clone was detected once. V usage is TRBV7-6 and J usage is TRBJ2-1; D gene unclear. Germline CDR1 is SGHVS and CDR2 is FNYEAQ. The V gene lost 3 bases and the J gene lost 7 bases, with 4 bases spanning the gap. CDR3 length: 11 residues. The CDR3 region has the DNA TGTGCCAGCAGCTTGGGTAATGAGCAGTTCTTC. Its translation: CASSLGNEQFF.

CDR3 DNA: TGTGCCAGCAGTTACTCGCAAATATCCTACGAGCAGTACGTC. It yields the protein CASSYSQISYEQYV. J is TRBJ2-7 and V is TRBV6-5, with D hard to call. Germline CDR1 reads MNHEY; CDR2 reads SVGAGI. The CDR3 has 14 amino acids. Trimming stripped 0 bases from V and 1 base from J, with 7 bases between.

The chain carries TRBV5-1 and TRBJ1-2; 9 positions match TRBD1. Germline V lookup: CDR1 SGHRS, CDR2 YFSETQ. J was trimmed by 7 bases and V by 2 bases; bases with no gene match: 12. The CDR3 has 16 residues. In nucleotides, the CDR3 is TGCGCCAGCAGCTTTCTAGGGGGACAGGGAATCGGTGGCTACACCTTC. It yields the protein CASSFLGGQGIGGYTF.

In DNA, the CDR3 is TGTGCCTGGAGACCCGTCCGACAGACCTACGAGCAGTACTTC. The encoded protein is CAWRPVRQTYEQYF. This sequence joins TRBV30 and TRBJ2-7, with D possibly matching TRBD1 (5 bases). V lost 3 bases and J 2 bases, leaving 14 bases between the germline ends. CDR3 length equals 14 residues. CDR1 is GTSNPN, CDR2 SVGIG, per germline (reference sequence).

This chain joins TRBV7-8 and TRBJ2-2; D perhaps matches TRBD1 (5 bases). V gave up 0 bases and J gave up 8 bases, with 10 bases separating them. CDR3 length equals 14 residues. From germline, CDR1 is SGHVS and CDR2 FQNEAQ. CDR3 loop: CASSLAPGRGELFF. CDR3 sequence (DNA): TGTGCCAGCAGCTTAGCGCCAGGGCGGGGGGAGCTGTTTTTT.

The rearrangement links TRBV10-1 to TRBJ1-1; D is ambiguous. The germline V gene encodes CDR1 WNHNN and CDR2 SYGVQD (reference sequence). V gave up 2 bases and J gave up 11 bases, with 6 bases separating them. The CDR3 has 10 amino acids. CDR3 sequence (DNA): TGCGCCAGCAGTGAGCCCGGGGCTTTCTTT. Encoded protein: CASSEPGAFF.

V usage is TRBV23-1 and J usage is TRBJ1-5; tentative D call: TRBD1 (5 bases). TRBV23-1 is an ORF; its function is uncertain. The CDR3 is 13 residues long. The germline V and J ends were trimmed by 4 bases and 7 bases, with 11 bases remaining between them. CDR3 loop: CASSPPGGQPQHF. In nucleotides, the CDR3 is TGCGCCAGCAGTCCTCCTGGGGGGCAGCCCCAGCATTTT.

The rearrangement uses TRBV15 and TRBJ1-4, with no clear D. Germline assignment: CDR1 LNHNV and CDR2 YYDKDF (reference sequence). This CDR3 region has 15 residues. Trimming stripped 1 base from V and 4 bases from J, with 10 bases between. CDR3 amino acids: CATSRGGSHNEKLFF. CDR3 coding DNA: TGTGCCACCAGCAGAGGTGGCAGCCATAATGAAAAACTGTTTTTT.

The J gene is TRBJ2-3, the V gene TRBV5-5, with D perhaps being TRBD1 or TRBD2 (6 bases each). V shed 4 bases and J shed 0 bases, with 18 bases lying between them. The CDR3 totals 17 residues. Germline V lookup: CDR1 SGHKS, CDR2 YYEKEE (reference sequence). CDR3 loop: CASSPRGRYTSTDTQYF. The CDR3 nucleotides are TGTGCCAGCAGCCCCCGGGGGCGGTATACTAGCACAGATACGCAGTATTTT.

The chain is built from TRBV7-9 and TRBJ2-3; the D is unclear. The CDR3 length is 12 residues. Looked up from germline, CDR1 is SEHNR and CDR2 is FQNEAQ (reference sequence). The germline V and J ends were trimmed by 5 bases and 10 bases, with 13 bases remaining between them. The CDR3 sequence is CASSLRVTAQYF. DNA for the CDR3: TGTGCCAGCAGCCTACGGGTGACGGCGCAGTATTTT.

The chain joins TRBV5-6 to TRBJ2-3, with D possibly being TRBD2 (7 bases). The germline CDR1 and CDR2 sequences are SGHDT and YYEEEE. Deletions cut 3 bases from V and 4 bases from J, with 18 bases between. The CDR3 covers 16 residues. CDR3 amino acids: CASSSPGRGGADTQYF. Written as DNA, the CDR3 is TGTGCCAGCAGCTCTCCGGGTAGGGGGGGCGCAGATACGCAGTATTTT.

The chain uses TRBV2 and TRBJ1-5; TRBD1 matches 7 bases. Germline V gene data show CDR1 as SNHLY and CDR2 as FYNNEI. V shed 3 bases and J 7 bases; nucleotides not matched to a gene: 6. This CDR3 comprises 14 residues. The CDR3 nucleotides are TGTGCCAGCAGTGAGGGGCAGGGGGACCAGCCCCAGCATTTT. The encoded protein is CASSEGQGDQPQHF.